The 10 T cell receptor beta chains below all came from one sample that was sequenced in a study of blood T cell repertoires in COVID-19. Assay used: immunoSEQ multiplex PCR; TCRdb lists only in-frame clones, some missing. The sample holds fewer than 250,000 clones, about 87% seen once. The sequenced material came from peripheral blood. Receptors were obtained from a man in his sixties or seventies with acute or convalescent COVID-19.

This clone occurred once. V usage is TRBV19 and J usage is TRBJ2-5; D perhaps matches TRBD2 (6 bases). This CDR3 contains 13 residues. V lost 3 bases and J 4 bases, leaving 9 bases between the germline ends. The germline gives CDR1 LNHDA, CDR2 SQIVND (reference sequence). The CDR3, as DNA: TGTGCCAGTAGTATGGAGGGAGGAGAGACCCAGTACTTC. Amino acid sequence: CASSMEGGETQYF.

The chain links TRBV10-3 to TRBJ2-2; 8 nucleotides line up with TRBD2. The CDR3 sequence is 15 residues long. With V trimmed by 5 bases and J by 1 base, 3 bases remained unmatched. Germline V CDR1 and CDR2: ENHRY, SYGVKD. The CDR3 bases are TGTGCCATCAGTTTAGCGGGAAGGAACACCGGGGAGCTGTTTTTT. Amino acid sequence: CAISLAGRNTGELFF.

V usage is TRBV24-1 and J usage is TRBJ2-2, with TRBD2 matching over 12 bases. The germline gives CDR1 KGHDR, CDR2 SFDVKD. This CDR3 spans 16 amino acids. V shed 4 bases and J 3 bases; nucleotides not matched to a gene: 2. CDR3 region: CATSETSGRHTGELFF. CDR3 nucleotides: TGTGCCACCAGTGAAACTAGCGGGAGGCACACCGGGGAGCTGTTTTTT.

The chain couples TRBV30 to TRBJ1-2, with 9 bases fitting TRBD1. The CDR3 totals 12 residues. Germline values: CDR1 GTSNPN, CDR2 SVGIG (reference sequence). The V and J ends lost 5 bases and 8 bases, in that order; junction bases with no gene match: 6. The CDR3 DNA sequence: TGTGCCTGGTCCGGGACAGGGTCCGGCTACACCTTC. Its protein is CAWSGTGSGYTF.

This chain uses TRBV11-2 with TRBJ1-1; possible D gene TRBD1, 6 bases. The CDR3 runs to 11 residues. Trimming pared 5 bases from V and 11 bases from J, leaving 12 bases between. The germline V gene encodes CDR1 SGHAT and CDR2 FQNNGV. This CDR3 is CASSAQGSAFF. The CDR3 DNA reads TGTGCCAGCAGCGCCCAGGGGTCGGCTTTCTTT.

This clone was seen a handful of times. CDR3 coding DNA: TGTGCCTGGATAACGGGGCTAGCGGGAGGGGAAGAGCAGTTCTTC. It codes for CAWITGLAGGEEQFF. The rearrangement links TRBV30 to TRBJ2-1, with TRBD2 matching 12 bases. After removal of 4 bases from V and 10 bases from J, the junction contained 11 bases not matched to a gene. The V gene's germline CDR1 is GTSNPN and CDR2 SVGIG (reference sequence). The CDR3 totals 15 residues.

This chain joins TRBV20-1 and TRBJ1-2; D call uncertain. The CDR3 has 13 residues. CDR1 and CDR2 from the germline V gene are DFQATT and SNEGSKA (reference sequence). V dropped 3 bases and J dropped 3 bases, with 11 bases sitting between them. The CDR3 region is CSASWAGDYGYTF. The CDR3 coding sequence is TGCAGTGCTAGTTGGGCAGGCGACTATGGCTACACCTTC.

This chain connects TRBV7-9 to TRBJ1-3, with TRBD1 matching over 8 bases. Losses at the gene ends were 5 bases for V and 0 bases for J; bases not matched to a gene: 3. Germline-derived CDR1 and CDR2 are SEHNR and FQNEAQ (reference sequence). This CDR3 spans 15 amino acids. This chain's CDR3 is CASSRDRISGNTIYF. The CDR3 nucleotides read TGTGCCAGCAGCAGGGACAGGATCTCTGGAAACACCATATATTTT.

This chain connects TRBV4-2 to TRBJ2-1; 10 bases line up with TRBD2. Trimming took 0 bases from V and 2 from J; bases not matched to a gene: 7. Germline-derived CDR1 and CDR2 are LGHNA and YNFKEQ. The length of the CDR3 is 18 residues. The CDR3 reads CASSQEVKSGRAYNEQFF. The CDR3 bases are TGTGCCAGCAGCCAAGAAGTGAAAAGCGGGAGGGCCTACAATGAGCAGTTCTTC.

This rearrangement joins TRBV6-5 to TRBJ1-5, with 8 bases fitting TRBD1. V shed 6 bases and J 6 bases; nucleotides not matched to a gene: 10. The CDR3 covers 15 residues. The germline V gene has CDR1 MNHEY and CDR2 SVGAGI. CDR3 DNA: TGTGCCAGCAGGGCCCGGACAGGGAGTATTCAGCCCCAGCATTTT. This sequence encodes CASRARTGSIQPQHF.